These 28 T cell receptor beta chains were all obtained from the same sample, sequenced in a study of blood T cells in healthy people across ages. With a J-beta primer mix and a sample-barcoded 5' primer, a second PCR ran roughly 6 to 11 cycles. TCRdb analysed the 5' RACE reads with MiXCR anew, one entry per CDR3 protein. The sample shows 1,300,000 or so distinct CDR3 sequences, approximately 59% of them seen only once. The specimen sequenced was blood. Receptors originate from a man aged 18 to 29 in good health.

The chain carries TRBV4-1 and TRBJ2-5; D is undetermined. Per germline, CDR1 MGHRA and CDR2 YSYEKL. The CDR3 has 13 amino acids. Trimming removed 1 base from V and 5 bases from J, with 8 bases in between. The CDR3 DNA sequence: TGCGCCAGCAGCCAAGCGGTTTTGGAGACCCAGTACTTC. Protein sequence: CASSQAVLETQYF.

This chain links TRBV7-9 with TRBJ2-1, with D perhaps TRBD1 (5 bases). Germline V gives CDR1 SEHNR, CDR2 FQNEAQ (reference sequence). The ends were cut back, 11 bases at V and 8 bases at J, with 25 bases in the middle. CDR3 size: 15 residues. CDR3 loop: CACSQGQGIFDEQFF. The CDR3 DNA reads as TGTGCCTGCTCCCAGGGCCAGGGAATATTCGATGAGCAGTTCTTC.

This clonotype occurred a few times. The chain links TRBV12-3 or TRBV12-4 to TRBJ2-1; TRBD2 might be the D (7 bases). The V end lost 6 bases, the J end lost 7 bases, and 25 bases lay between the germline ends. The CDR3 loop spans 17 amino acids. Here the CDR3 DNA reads TGTGCCAGCAGGCCGTCCGGGGGGCGCTCACCTGGAAATGAGCAGTTCTTC. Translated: CASRPSGGRSPGNEQFF.

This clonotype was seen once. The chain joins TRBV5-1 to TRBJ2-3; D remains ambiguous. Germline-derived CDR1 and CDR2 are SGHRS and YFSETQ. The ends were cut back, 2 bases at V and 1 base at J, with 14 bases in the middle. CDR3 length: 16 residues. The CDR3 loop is CASSFLATDGTDTQYF. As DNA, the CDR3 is TGCGCCAGCAGCTTTCTTGCGACGGATGGCACAGATACGCAGTATTTT.

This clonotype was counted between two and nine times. The CDR3 bases are TGTGCCATCAGCTACGAGGGCTTACGGGGACGCGCAGATACGCAGTATTTT. It translates to CAISYEGLRGRADTQYF. This rearrangement joins TRBV10-3 to TRBJ2-3, with D perhaps being TRBD1 or TRBD2 (5 bases each). Trimming removed 6 bases at V and 4 bases at J, with 23 bases between. Germline loops: CDR1 ENHRY, CDR2 SYGVKD. CDR3 length: 17 residues.

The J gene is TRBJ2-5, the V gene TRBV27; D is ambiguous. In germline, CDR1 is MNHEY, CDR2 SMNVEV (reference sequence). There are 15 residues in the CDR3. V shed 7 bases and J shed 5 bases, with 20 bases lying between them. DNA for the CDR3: TGTGCCAGCACCACGTCCCTCCTAACCCGGGAGACCCAGTACTTC. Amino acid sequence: CASTTSLLTRETQYF.

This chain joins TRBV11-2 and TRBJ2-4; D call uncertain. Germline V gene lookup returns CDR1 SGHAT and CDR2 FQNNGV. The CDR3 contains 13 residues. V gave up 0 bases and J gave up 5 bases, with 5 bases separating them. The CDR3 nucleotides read TGTGCCAGCAGCTTAGACTCCCAAAACATTCAGTACTTC. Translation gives CASSLDSQNIQYF.

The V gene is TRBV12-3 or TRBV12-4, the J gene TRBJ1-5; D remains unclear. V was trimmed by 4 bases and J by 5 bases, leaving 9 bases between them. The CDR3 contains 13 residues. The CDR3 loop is CASSSSRDQPQHF. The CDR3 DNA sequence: TGTGCCAGCAGTTCCTCCCGGGATCAGCCCCAGCATTTT.

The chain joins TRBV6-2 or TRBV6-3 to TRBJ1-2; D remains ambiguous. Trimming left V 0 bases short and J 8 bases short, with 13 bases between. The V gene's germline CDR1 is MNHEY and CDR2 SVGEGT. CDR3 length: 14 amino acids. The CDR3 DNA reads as TGTGCCAGCAGTTACTCCAAAGACCTCCGGGGCTACACCTTC. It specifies CASSYSKDLRGYTF.

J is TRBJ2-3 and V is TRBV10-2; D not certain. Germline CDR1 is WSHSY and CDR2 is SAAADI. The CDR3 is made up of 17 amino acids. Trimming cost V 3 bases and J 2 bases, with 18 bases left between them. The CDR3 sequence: CASSDPLSLEDTDTQYF. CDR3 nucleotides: TGCGCCAGCAGTGACCCCTTATCCCTAGAGGACACAGATACGCAGTATTTT.

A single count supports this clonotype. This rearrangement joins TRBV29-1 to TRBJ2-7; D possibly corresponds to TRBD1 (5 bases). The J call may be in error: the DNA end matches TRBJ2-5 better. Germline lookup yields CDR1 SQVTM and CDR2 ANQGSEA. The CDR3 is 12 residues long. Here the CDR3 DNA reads TGCAGCGCCGAGACAGTTATGGAGACCCAGTACTTC. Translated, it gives CSAETVMETQYF.

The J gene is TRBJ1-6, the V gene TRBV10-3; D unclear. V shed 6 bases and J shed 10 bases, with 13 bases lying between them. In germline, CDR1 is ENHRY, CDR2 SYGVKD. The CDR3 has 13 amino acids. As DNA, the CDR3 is TGTGCCATCAGGGGATCAGAGATCTCACCCCTCCACTTT. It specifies CAIRGSEISPLHF.

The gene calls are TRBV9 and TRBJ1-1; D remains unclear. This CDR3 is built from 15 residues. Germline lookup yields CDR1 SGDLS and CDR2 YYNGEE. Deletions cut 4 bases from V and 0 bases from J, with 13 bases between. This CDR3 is CASSPRGSLNTEAFF. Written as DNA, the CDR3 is TGTGCCAGCAGCCCCCGAGGAAGCCTGAACACTGAAGCTTTCTTT.

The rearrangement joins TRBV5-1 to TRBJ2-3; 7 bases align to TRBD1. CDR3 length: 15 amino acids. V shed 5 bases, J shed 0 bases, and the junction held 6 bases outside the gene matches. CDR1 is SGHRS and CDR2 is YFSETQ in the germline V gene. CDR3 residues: CASSRDRLSTDTQYF. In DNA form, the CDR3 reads TGCGCCAGCAGTCGGGACAGACTTAGCACAGATACGCAGTATTTT.

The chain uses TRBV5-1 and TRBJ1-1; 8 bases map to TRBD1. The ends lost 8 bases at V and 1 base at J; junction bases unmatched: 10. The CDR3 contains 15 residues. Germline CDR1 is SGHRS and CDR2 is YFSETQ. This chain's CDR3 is CASAPTGAGNTEAFF. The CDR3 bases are TGCGCCAGTGCACCGACAGGGGCTGGGAACACTGAAGCTTTCTTT.

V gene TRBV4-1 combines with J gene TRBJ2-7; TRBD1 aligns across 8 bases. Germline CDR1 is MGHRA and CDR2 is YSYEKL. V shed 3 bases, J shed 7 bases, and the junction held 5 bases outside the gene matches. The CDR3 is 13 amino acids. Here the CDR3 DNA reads TGCGCCAGCAGCCAGACAGGGGATCGGGAGCAGTACTTC. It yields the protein CASSQTGDREQYF.

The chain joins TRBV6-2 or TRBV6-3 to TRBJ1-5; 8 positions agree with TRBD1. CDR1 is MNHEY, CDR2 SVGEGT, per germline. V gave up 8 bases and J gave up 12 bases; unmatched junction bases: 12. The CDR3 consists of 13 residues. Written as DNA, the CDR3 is TGTGCCAGCGTATCCTCCCCGGGACAGGACCAGCATTTT. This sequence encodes CASVSSPGQDQHF.

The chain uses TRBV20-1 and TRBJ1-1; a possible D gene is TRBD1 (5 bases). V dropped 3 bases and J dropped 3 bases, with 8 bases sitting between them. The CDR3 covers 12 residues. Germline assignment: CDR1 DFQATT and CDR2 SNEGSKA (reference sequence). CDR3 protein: CSARTDYTEAFF. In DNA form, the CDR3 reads TGCAGTGCTAGGACAGACTACACTGAAGCTTTCTTT.

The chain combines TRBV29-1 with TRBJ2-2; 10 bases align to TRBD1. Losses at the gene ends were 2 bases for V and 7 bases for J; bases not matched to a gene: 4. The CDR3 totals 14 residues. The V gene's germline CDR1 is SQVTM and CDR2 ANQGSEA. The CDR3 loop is CSVERDRGGGELFF. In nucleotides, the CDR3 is TGCAGCGTTGAAAGGGACAGGGGTGGCGGGGAGCTGTTTTTT.

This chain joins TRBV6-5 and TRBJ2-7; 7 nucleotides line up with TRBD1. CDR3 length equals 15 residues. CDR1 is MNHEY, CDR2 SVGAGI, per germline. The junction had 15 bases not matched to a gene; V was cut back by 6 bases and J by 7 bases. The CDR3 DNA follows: TGTGCCAGCAGCACGGACAGGAGCTCCTACAATGAGCAGTACTTC. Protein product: CASSTDRSSYNEQYF.

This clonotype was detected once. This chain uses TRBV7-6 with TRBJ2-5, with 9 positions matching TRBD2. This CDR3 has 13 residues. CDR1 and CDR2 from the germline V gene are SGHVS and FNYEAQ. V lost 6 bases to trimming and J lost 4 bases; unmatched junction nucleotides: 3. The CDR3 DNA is TGTGCCAGCAGGGGACTAGCTCCAGAGACCCAGTACTTC. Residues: CASRGLAPETQYF.

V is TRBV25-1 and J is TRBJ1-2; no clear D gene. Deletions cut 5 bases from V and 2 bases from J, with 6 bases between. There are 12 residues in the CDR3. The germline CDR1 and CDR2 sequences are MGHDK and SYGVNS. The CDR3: CASSRRNYGYTF. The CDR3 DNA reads TGTGCCAGCAGTCGACGGAACTATGGCTACACCTTC.

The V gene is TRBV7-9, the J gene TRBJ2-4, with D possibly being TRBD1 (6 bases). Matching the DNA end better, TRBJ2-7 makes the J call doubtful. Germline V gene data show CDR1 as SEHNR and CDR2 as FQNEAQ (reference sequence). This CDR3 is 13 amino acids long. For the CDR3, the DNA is TGTGCCGTGAGGACAGCCTTAAACTACGAGCAGTACTTC. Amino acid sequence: CAVRTALNYEQYF.

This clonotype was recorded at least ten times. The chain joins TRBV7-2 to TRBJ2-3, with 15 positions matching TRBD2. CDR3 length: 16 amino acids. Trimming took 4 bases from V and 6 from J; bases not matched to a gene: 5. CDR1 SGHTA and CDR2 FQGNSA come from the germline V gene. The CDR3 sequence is CASSSGLAGGYDTQYF. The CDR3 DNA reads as TGTGCCAGCAGCTCGGGACTAGCGGGGGGTTATGATACGCAGTATTTT.

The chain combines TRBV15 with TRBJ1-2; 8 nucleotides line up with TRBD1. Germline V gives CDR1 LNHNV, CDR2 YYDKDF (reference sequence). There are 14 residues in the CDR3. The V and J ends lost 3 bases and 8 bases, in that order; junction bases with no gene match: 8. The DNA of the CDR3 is TGTGCCACCAGCAGCCGGACAGGGATTGGAGGCTACACCTTC. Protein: CATSSRTGIGGYTF.

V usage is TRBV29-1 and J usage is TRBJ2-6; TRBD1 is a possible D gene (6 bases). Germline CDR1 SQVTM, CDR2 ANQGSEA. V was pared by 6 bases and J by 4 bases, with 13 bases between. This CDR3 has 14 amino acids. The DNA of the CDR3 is TGCAGCGTACTCACAGGGTCCGGGGCCAACGTCCTGACTTTC. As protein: CSVLTGSGANVLTF. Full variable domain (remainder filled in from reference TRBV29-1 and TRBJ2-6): SAVISQKPSRDICQRGTSLTIQCQVDSQVTMMFWYRQQPGQSLTLIATANQGSEATYESGFVIDKFPISRPNLTFSTLTVSNMSPEDSSIYLCSVLTGSGANVLTFGAGSRLTVL.

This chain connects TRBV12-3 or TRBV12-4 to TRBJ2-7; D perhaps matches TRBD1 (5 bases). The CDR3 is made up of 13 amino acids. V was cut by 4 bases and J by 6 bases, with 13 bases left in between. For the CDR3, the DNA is TGTGCCAGCAGTTCCCCAGGGTTGGGCGAGCAGTACTTC. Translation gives CASSSPGLGEQYF.

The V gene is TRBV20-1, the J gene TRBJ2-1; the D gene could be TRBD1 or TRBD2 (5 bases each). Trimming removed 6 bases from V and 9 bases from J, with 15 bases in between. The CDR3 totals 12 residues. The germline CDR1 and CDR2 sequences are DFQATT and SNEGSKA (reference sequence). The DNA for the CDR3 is TGCAGTGCGAGCATGGGTGGGGGTGAGCAGTTCTTC. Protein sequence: CSASMGGGEQFF.